This entry features one TCR beta chain sequence. Its antigen remains unidentified. Each donor was nominally healthy when sampled (though unrecorded immune exposures were likely). Primers for the PCR totalled 60 Vbeta and 13 Jbeta. Here immunoSEQ multiplex PCR was the method, and the copy in TCRdb shows in-frame clones only, minus some. Of some 120,000 clones listed, around 81% are singletons. The sample is drawn from a study of cytomegalovirus exposure and HLA in healthy donors. On the study more broadly: Previous work identified roughly 120 million unique TCR beta sequences from 150 million to 200 million T cells. Study-wide points: Presence/absence analyses rested on an assumption that sequencing depth was roughly uniform across donors.

Sequencing was done on a sample of PBMCs. The sequence was obtained from a woman younger than 45 in good health and CMV-seronegative.

CDR3 coding DNA: TGTGCCAGCAGTTCCAGAAGCAATCAGCCCCAGCATTTT. It yields the protein CASSSRSNQPQHF. The J gene is TRBJ1-5, the V gene TRBV27, with D hard to call. V was clipped by 4 bases and J by 1 base, with 5 bases between them. Germline lookup yields CDR1 MNHEY and CDR2 SMNVEV (reference sequence). The CDR3 spans 13 residues.